This T cell receptor beta chain was documented in a study of Ad26.COV2.S vaccination and SARS-CoV-2 variants. Turning to the study itself: Intramuscularly, Ad26.COV2.S was given either once or twice, 56 days apart. The study's findings and limits: Vaccine recipients surpassed placebo recipients in spike-specific TCR breadth.

This CDR3 contains 14 residues. Per the germline V gene, CDR1 is MNHEY and CDR2 is SVGAGI. Trimming removed 7 bases at V and 8 bases at J, with 15 bases between. Treatment in this sample: approximately 18 received Ad26.COV2.S at low or high dose, single or two shots; several received placebo; per-sample allocation not given. Specimens were obtained on day 63 following the first vaccine or placebo injection. Wuhan-strain SARS-CoV-2 spike was expressed by the Ad26 vector that made up the vaccine. Here immunoSEQ multiplex PCR was the method, and the copy in TCRdb shows in-frame clones only, minus some. The sample has around 300,000 clones, roughly 91% seen once. Of note for this clone: The antigen remains undetermined.

The material sequenced was peripheral blood, taken in a trial of Ad26.COV2.S vaccine versus placebo. J is TRBJ1-6 and V is TRBV6-5, with D possibly TRBD1 on 5 matching bases. The source is a person aged 18 to 65 who received the Ad26.COV2.S COVID-19 vaccine or a placebo. For the CDR3, the DNA is TGTGCCAGCACCCTAAGTGGGGGTTATTCACCCCTCCACTTT. It yields the protein CASTLSGGYSPLHF.